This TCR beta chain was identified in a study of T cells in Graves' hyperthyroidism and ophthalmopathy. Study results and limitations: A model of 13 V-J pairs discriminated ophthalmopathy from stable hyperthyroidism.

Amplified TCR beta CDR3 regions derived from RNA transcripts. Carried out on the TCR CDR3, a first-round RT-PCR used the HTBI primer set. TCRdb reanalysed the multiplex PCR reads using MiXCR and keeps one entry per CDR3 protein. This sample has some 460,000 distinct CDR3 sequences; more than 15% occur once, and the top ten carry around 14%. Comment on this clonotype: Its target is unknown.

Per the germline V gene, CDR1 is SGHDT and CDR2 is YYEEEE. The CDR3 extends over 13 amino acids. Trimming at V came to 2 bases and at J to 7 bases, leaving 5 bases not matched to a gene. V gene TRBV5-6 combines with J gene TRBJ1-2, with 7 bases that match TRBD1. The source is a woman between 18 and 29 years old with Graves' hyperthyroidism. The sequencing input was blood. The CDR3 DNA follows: TGTGCCAGCAGCTTAGGAACAGGGGTTGGCTACACCTTC. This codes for CASSLGTGVGYTF. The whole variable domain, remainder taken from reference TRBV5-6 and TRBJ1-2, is DAGVTQSPTHLIKTRGQQVTLRCSPKSGHDTVSWYQQALGQGPQFIFQYYEEEERQRGNFPDRFSGHQFPNYSSELNVNALLLGDSALYLCASSLGTGVGYTFGSGTRLTVV.